The table lists the clone carrying this T cell receptor beta chain with a few counts. V gave up 2 bases and J gave up 5 bases, with 13 bases separating them. Germline values: CDR1 SGHAT, CDR2 FQNNGV. The CDR3 spans 15 residues. The entry originates in a study of human T cells and chemical hapten exposure. Across the study: 0.01% DPC was applied to the upper back in patch tests, which were read at 6 days. Patients were mainly female, each with alopecia areata, totalis or universalis.

TCRdb passed the RACE reads through MiXCR, listing each CDR3 protein once. The data contain some 350,000 distinct CDR3 sequences, around 7% of them singletons. Documented time point: patch test 1, 2 weeks after DPC sensitization. Sample treatment: therapeutic diphenylcyclopropenone sensitization with weekly scalp DPC. Sequenced material: whole blood, taken in connection with sensitization to the hapten diphenylcyclopropenone (DPC). This sequence joins TRBV11-2 and TRBJ1-5, with TRBD1 as a possible D gene (5 bases). This TCR was sampled from a woman in her late teens or twenties with alopecia areata. Some clones in this sample may be carry-over from other donors' samples. CDR3: CASSLMGQGDQPQHF. The CDR3 DNA is TGTGCCAGCAGCTTAATGGGCCAGGGAGATCAGCCCCAGCATTTT.